This TCR beta chain is drawn from a study of blood T cell repertoires in COVID-19. Looking at the study overall: Acute-phase and convalescent COVID-19 samples originated in the United States, Italy and Spain. Sources were T cells, B-cell-depleted T cells, or PBMCs; the material itself was cDNA or gDNA.

The authors' processing: Reference gene primer amplification gave estimated nucleated cell counts. Produced via immunoSEQ multiplex PCR; TCRdb's table is partial and in-frame only. That table is the source of V, J and clone size, and D and trimming were worked out from the DNA. The data contain roughly 230,000 clones, roughly 80% of them singletons. This CDR3 contains 17 residues. The V gene's germline CDR1 is MNHEY and CDR2 SMNVEV (reference sequence). Trimming took 7 bases from V and 0 from J, leaving 21 bases between them. Sequencing input: peripheral blood. The chain has TRBV27 and TRBJ1-1; a possible D gene is TRBD1 (5 bases). The source is a woman aged 45-59 years with acute or convalescent COVID-19. The CDR3 sequence is CASINPVGPNMNTEAFF. CDR3 in DNA: TGTGCCAGCATCAATCCCGTGGGGCCTAACATGAACACTGAAGCTTTCTTT.